Below, 26 T cell receptor beta chains from the same sample are listed, as sequenced in a study of preoperative IRX-2 immunotherapy in early breast cancer. The method was immunoSEQ multiplex PCR; TCRdb's version includes in-frame clones alone and lacks a portion of them. The sample holds about 24,000 clones, 80% to 90% seen once. Treatment denoted: preoperative locoregional IRX-2 cytokine immunotherapy. The material was tumor tissue, obtained after IRX-2 immunotherapy. The receptors were sampled from a human donor with breast cancer.

The CDR3, as DNA: TGTGCCTGGTCTAGAGGGGATTTTAACTATGGCTACACCTTC. It is translated as CAWSRGDFNYGYTF. The gene calls are TRBV30 and TRBJ1-2, with a tentative D call TRBD1 (5 bases). In germline, CDR1 is GTSNPN, CDR2 SVGIG (reference sequence). V lost 5 bases and J 1 base, leaving 14 bases between the germline ends. The CDR3 is made up of 14 amino acids.

This clone was detected a few times. This chain uses TRBV25-1 with TRBJ1-2; 7 bases line up with TRBD1. The germline V gene has CDR1 MGHDK and CDR2 SYGVNS. V shed 5 bases, J shed 0 bases, and the junction held 6 bases outside the gene matches. CDR3 length: 15 residues. As DNA, the CDR3 is TGTGCCAGCAGTCCATTGCAGGGGGCTAACTATGGCTACACCTTC. Translating gives CASSPLQGANYGYTF.

The CDR3 region has the DNA TGTGCCAGCAGCTCGCTGAAGAGAGGGAACAGGAACACTGAAGCTTTCTTT. Translation gives CASSSLKRGNRNTEAFF. The V and J genes are TRBV11-2 and TRBJ1-1; D is uncertain. Looked up from germline, CDR1 is SGHAT and CDR2 is FQNNGV. The germline V and J ends were trimmed by 4 bases and 1 base, with 19 bases remaining between them. There are 17 residues in the CDR3.

The chain links TRBV9 to TRBJ2-5; D unresolved. The length of the CDR3 is 16 residues. CDR1 and CDR2 from the germline V gene are SGDLS and YYNGEE. V shed 0 bases and J shed 2 bases, with 14 bases lying between them. CDR3 loop: CASSVGSAFSQETQYF. For the CDR3, the DNA is TGTGCCAGCAGCGTAGGGTCAGCCTTCTCACAAGAGACCCAGTACTTC.

The rearrangement joins TRBV6-5 to TRBJ2-1, with D possibly called TRBD1 or TRBD2 (5 bases each). The germline V gene encodes CDR1 MNHEY and CDR2 SVGAGI. The CDR3 totals 15 residues. The germline V and J ends were trimmed by 4 bases and 1 base, with 11 bases remaining between them. CDR3 in DNA: TGTGCCAGCAGTTCGGCCGGGGCTTCCTACAATGAGCAGTTCTTC. Translated: CASSSAGASYNEQFF.

This rearrangement joins TRBV5-1 to TRBJ1-4, with D tentatively TRBD1 (6 bases). This CDR3 is built from 15 residues. Germline CDR1 is SGHRS and CDR2 is YFSETQ. V lost 0 bases, J lost 7 bases, and 13 bases lay in between. CDR3 in amino acids: CASSLEGGLAEKLFF. CDR3 DNA sequence: TGCGCCAGCAGCTTGGAGGGGGGGCTGGCTGAAAAACTGTTTTTT.

CDR3 DNA: TGTGCCAGCTCAAGGAATAATTCACCCCTCCACTTT. It yields the protein CASSRNNSPLHF. The chain couples TRBV28 to TRBJ1-6; no clear D gene. With 8 bases removed from V and 5 bases from J, the gap between germline ends came to 7 bases. The V gene's germline CDR1 is MDHEN and CDR2 SYDVKM. The CDR3 is 12 residues long.

This clone was detected only once. This chain connects TRBV13 to TRBJ1-6; a possible D gene is TRBD1 (5 bases). This CDR3 spans 16 amino acids. Germline loops: CDR1 PRHDT, CDR2 FYEKMQ (reference sequence). Trimming took 0 bases from V and 10 from J, leaving 16 bases between them. Here the CDR3 DNA reads TGTGCCAGCAGCTTAGGCCGTCGGCAGGGAGAATCACCCCTCCACTTT. Its protein is CASSLGRRQGESPLHF. Complete variable domain (other parts from reference TRBV13 and TRBJ1-6): AAGVIQSPRHLIKEKRETATLKCYPIPRHDTVYWYQQGPGQDPQFLISFYEKMQSDKGSIPDRFSAQQFSDYHSELNMSSLELGDSALYFCASSLGRRQGESPLHFGNGTRLTVT.

The rearrangement links TRBV28 to TRBJ1-5; D is possibly TRBD1 (5 bases). The length of the CDR3 is 14 residues. Germline loops: CDR1 MDHEN, CDR2 SYDVKM. Trimming took off 11 bases at V and 1 base at J, with 15 bases between the two ends. The CDR3 nucleotides read TGTGCCGGGGGGGGGTCGGCGAGCAATCAGCCCCAGCATTTT. Its protein product is CAGGGSASNQPQHF.

This clone was observed a few times. J is TRBJ2-7 and V is TRBV11-3; D might be TRBD1 (6 bases). V was trimmed by 6 bases and J by 6 bases, leaving 18 bases between them. The germline gives CDR1 SGHNT, CDR2 YENEEA. The CDR3 runs to 14 residues. This CDR3 is CASSPPGEVSEQYF. The CDR3 DNA sequence: TGTGCCAGCAGTCCCCCAGGGGAAGTTTCCGAGCAGTACTTC. The whole variable domain, filled in from reference TRBV11-3 and TRBJ2-7, reads EAGVVQSPRYKIIEKKQPVAFWCNPISGHNTLYWYLQNLGQGPELLIRYENEEAVDDSQLPKDRFSAERLKGVDSTLKIQPAELGDSAVYLCASSPPGEVSEQYFGPGTRLTVT.

This clone has a handful of counts. V and J are TRBV11-2 and TRBJ2-5, with 10 positions matching TRBD2. The V and J ends lost 5 bases and 4 bases, in that order; junction bases with no gene match: 4. Germline-derived CDR1 and CDR2 are SGHAT and FQNNGV. The CDR3 consists of 14 residues. The CDR3 DNA follows: TGTGCCAGCAGCGCTATAGCGGGGGGAGAGACCCAGTACTTC. It encodes CASSAIAGGETQYF.

This clone was counted a single time. The chain links TRBV5-1 to TRBJ2-1; D uncertain. Per germline, CDR1 SGHRS and CDR2 YFSETQ. The CDR3 is 14 residues long. Trimming took 0 bases from V and 2 from J, leaving 6 bases between them. The CDR3 sequence: CASSLGTPYNEQFF. The CDR3 region has the DNA TGCGCCAGCAGCTTGGGGACCCCCTACAATGAGCAGTTCTTC. The full variable domain, with the rest looked up from reference TRBV5-1 and TRBJ2-1, is KAGVTQTPRYLIKTRGQQVTLSCSPISGHRSVSWYQQTPGQGLQFLFEYFSETQRNKGNFPGRFSGRQFSNSRSEMNVSTLELGDSALYLCASSLGTPYNEQFFGPGTRLTVL.

The rearrangement uses TRBV6-1 and TRBJ2-7; tentative D call: TRBD2 (5 bases). The CDR3 contains 16 residues. CDR1 is MNHNS, CDR2 SASEGT, per germline. The V and J ends lost 3 bases and 4 bases respectively, with 19 bases between them. In nucleotides, the CDR3 is TGTGCCAGCAGTGACGCAGCGGCGTCAGGCCGTTACGAGCAGTACGTC. Translating gives CASSDAAASGRYEQYV.

The chain employs TRBV15 and TRBJ1-2; 7 bases fit TRBD1. Germline CDR1 LNHNV, CDR2 YYDKDF (reference sequence). V dropped 1 base and J dropped 2; count of bases not matched to a gene: 1. The length of the CDR3 is 14 residues. The chain's CDR3 is CATSRGRGNYGYTF. The CDR3 bases are TGTGCCACCAGCAGAGGCAGGGGGAACTATGGCTACACCTTC.

Note on this clone: The sample carries other DNA sequences with the same CDR3. V usage is TRBV28 and J usage is TRBJ1-1; 8 bases map to TRBD1. There are 14 residues in the CDR3. CDR1 MDHEN and CDR2 SYDVKM come from the germline V gene. The CDR3 protein is CAAQGAAGGTEAFF. In DNA form, the CDR3 reads TGTGCGGCCCAGGGGGCAGCGGGTGGCACTGAAGCTTTCTTT.

The chain couples TRBV6-5 to TRBJ1-1, with D possibly matching TRBD1 (6 bases). Germline loops: CDR1 MNHEY, CDR2 SVGAGI. The CDR3 loop spans 14 amino acids. Trimming removed 6 bases from V and 0 bases from J, with 11 bases in between. CDR3 DNA sequence: TGTGCCAGCAGACATACAGGGATGAACACTGAAGCTTTCTTT. It yields the protein CASRHTGMNTEAFF.

This sequence joins TRBV28 and TRBJ2-1; 8 nucleotides line up with TRBD2. Germline assignment: CDR1 MDHEN and CDR2 SYDVKM. CDR3 size: 15 residues. The V and J ends lost 6 bases and 2 bases, in that order; junction bases with no gene match: 6. CDR3 in DNA: TGTGCCAGCAGAGAGGGACTAGACACCTACAATGAGCAGTTCTTC. It specifies CASREGLDTYNEQFF.

V gene TRBV5-4 combines with J gene TRBJ2-3; D not resolved. Per the germline V gene, CDR1 is SGHNT and CDR2 is YYREEE (reference sequence). Trimming pared 1 base from V and 0 bases from J, leaving 18 bases between. This CDR3 contains 18 residues. The CDR3 reads CASSLISLQTTSTDTQYF. In nucleotides, the CDR3 is TGTGCCAGCAGCTTGATTTCGCTACAGACCACCAGCACAGATACGCAGTATTTT.

J is TRBJ1-1 and V is TRBV10-3, with D possibly TRBD1 on 5 matching bases. V lost 3 bases and J lost 7, with 12 bases in between. The CDR3 is 13 residues long. Looked up from germline, CDR1 is ENHRY and CDR2 is SYGVKD. CDR3 protein: CAISDPGPGEAFF. DNA of the CDR3: TGTGCCATCAGTGATCCAGGGCCCGGTGAAGCTTTCTTT.

V gene TRBV27 combines with J gene TRBJ1-2, with D hard to call. V was cut by 5 bases and J by 0 bases, with 4 bases left in between. CDR1 and CDR2 (germline): MNHEY, SMNVEV (reference sequence). CDR3 length: 12 residues. Here the CDR3 DNA reads TGTGCCAGCAGTAGGGCTAACTATGGCTACACCTTC. Translated, it gives CASSRANYGYTF.

CDR3 DNA sequence: TGTGCCAGCAGCCCATCTAGCGGAAAGAGCACAGATACGCAGTATTTT. It yields the protein CASSPSSGKSTDTQYF. The V gene is TRBV11-3, the J gene TRBJ2-3, with TRBD2 matching over 7 bases. The CDR3 length is 16 residues. Per the germline V gene, CDR1 is SGHNT and CDR2 is YENEEA. Trimming at V came to 5 bases and at J to 0 bases, leaving 8 bases not matched to a gene.

The V and J genes are TRBV7-8 and TRBJ2-7, with 7 nucleotides matching TRBD1. Germline loops: CDR1 SGHVS, CDR2 FQNEAQ. The length of the CDR3 is 17 residues. The J segment lost 0 bases and the V segment lost 5 bases, leaving 13 bases of the junction unmatched. The CDR3 sequence: CASSPAQGGTSSYEQYV. For the CDR3, the DNA is TGTGCCAGCAGCCCAGCTCAAGGGGGCACTTCCTCCTACGAGCAGTACGTC.

The chain recombines TRBV5-4 with TRBJ1-2; 11 bases agree with TRBD1. Germline lookup yields CDR1 SGHNT and CDR2 YYREEE (reference sequence). V shed 0 bases and J 7 bases; nucleotides not matched to a gene: 8. The CDR3 contains 16 residues. CDR3 bases: TGTGCCAGCAGCTTGGCCCCGGGACAGGGGGTGTTTGGCTACACCTTC. This translates into CASSLAPGQGVFGYTF.

The chain uses TRBV28 and TRBJ1-6, with 7 bases identical to TRBD1. The germline V gene encodes CDR1 MDHEN and CDR2 SYDVKM. The trim removed 10 bases at V and 7 bases at J, leaving 10 bases unmatched. This CDR3 region has 14 residues. In DNA, the CDR3 is TGTGCCACCAGGGGGGAAATAGGGAATTCACCCCTCCACTTT. It is translated as CATRGEIGNSPLHF. The complete variable domain, with remaining parts taken from reference TRBV28 and TRBJ1-6, reads DVKVTQSSRYLVKRTGEKVFLECVQDMDHENMFWYRQDPGLGLRLIYFSYDVKMKEKGDIPEGYSVSREKKERFSLILESASTNQTSMYLCATRGEIGNSPLHFGNGTRLTVT.

This chain uses TRBV20-1 with TRBJ1-4, with D possibly being TRBD1 (6 bases). Trimming stripped 5 bases from V and 8 bases from J, with 9 bases between. The V gene's germline CDR1 is DFQATT and CDR2 SNEGSKA (reference sequence). This CDR3 is built from 11 residues. For the CDR3, the DNA is TGCAGTGCTTTGAGGGGGGAAAAACTGTTTTTT. Amino acid sequence: CSALRGEKLFF.

The rearrangement joins TRBV29-1 to TRBJ1-1; D is perhaps TRBD1 (5 bases). The V gene lost 5 bases and the J gene lost 0 bases, with 19 bases spanning the gap. The germline V gene has CDR1 SQVTM and CDR2 ANQGSEA. This CDR3 has 16 residues. CDR3 amino acids: CSVRVPGGVLNTEAFF. The CDR3 region has the DNA TGCAGCGTTAGAGTGCCTGGGGGGGTCTTGAACACTGAAGCTTTCTTT.